These 13 T cell receptor beta chains came from one sample sequenced in a study of blood T cell repertoires in COVID-19. Measured with immunoSEQ multiplex PCR; TCRdb has only the in-frame clones, and not every one. This sample carries approximately 140,000 clones, 80% to 90% of them seen once, and the ten largest clones take roughly a tenth. Specimen: peripheral blood. These receptors were obtained from a man in his fifties or sixties with active or convalescent COVID-19.

This chain joins TRBV6-1 and TRBJ1-5, with D perhaps TRBD1 (6 bases). Trimming took 4 bases from V and 2 from J, leaving 24 bases between them. This CDR3 is built from 19 residues. The germline CDR1 and CDR2 sequences are MNHNS and SASEGT. Written as DNA, the CDR3 is TGTGCCAGCAGTGGTGCACAGGGAAATCAAATGGTGGGCAATCAGCCCCAGCATTTT. Translating it yields CASSGAQGNQMVGNQPQHF.

DNA for the CDR3: TGTGCCAGCAGCCAAGATAATGGGGCCCTTGAGCAGTTCTTC. Translated: CASSQDNGALEQFF. The chain joins TRBV3-1 (or the pseudogene TRBV3-2) to TRBJ2-1; tentatively, D is TRBD1 (5 bases). Germline CDR1 is LGHDT and CDR2 is YNNKEL (reference sequence). This CDR3 region has 14 residues. V was trimmed by 0 bases and J by 9 bases, leaving 12 bases between them.

The V and J genes are TRBV18 and TRBJ2-1; 9 positions match TRBD2. The trim removed 6 bases at V and 9 bases at J, leaving 15 bases unmatched. The CDR3 consists of 16 residues. Germline CDR1 reads KGHSH; CDR2 reads LQKENI. The CDR3 DNA reads TGTGCCAGCTCCCCCGAGGCTAGCGGGATTTCCGTTGAGCAGTTCTTC. It specifies CASSPEASGISVEQFF. Full variable domain (remainder filled in from reference TRBV18 and TRBJ2-1): NAGVMQNPRHLVRRRGQEARLRCSPMKGHSHVYWYRQLPEEGLKFMVYLQKENIIDESGMPKERFSAEFPKEGPSILRIQQVVRGDSAAYFCASSPEASGISVEQFFGPGTRLTVL.

This sequence joins TRBV27 and TRBJ1-5, with 9 bases that match TRBD1. This CDR3 contains 17 residues. Germline CDR1 is MNHEY and CDR2 is SMNVEV (reference sequence). V lost 4 bases and J lost 0; bases outside the gene matches: 7. The CDR3 is CASSSRQGVNSNQPQHF. The CDR3 coding sequence is TGTGCCAGCAGTTCCCGACAGGGGGTGAATAGCAATCAGCCCCAGCATTTT.

The CDR3 DNA follows: TGCAGCGTTTCACGGGGGACAGGGGTGGAGACCCAGTACTTC. Amino acid sequence: CSVSRGTGVETQYF. The rearrangement joins TRBV29-1 to TRBJ2-5, with 10 bases that match TRBD1. Per germline, CDR1 SQVTM and CDR2 ANQGSEA. The length of the CDR3 is 14 residues. V dropped 5 bases and J dropped 5; count of bases not matched to a gene: 8. Combining the CDR3 with reference TRBV29-1 and TRBJ2-5 gives the whole variable domain SAVISQKPSRDICQRGTSLTIQCQVDSQVTMMFWYRQQPGQSLTLIATANQGSEATYESGFVIDKFPISRPNLTFSTLTVSNMSPEDSSIYLCSVSRGTGVETQYFGPGTRLLVL.

The chain joins TRBV5-1 to TRBJ2-7; perhaps TRBD1 as D (5 bases). Germline V gives CDR1 SGHRS, CDR2 YFSETQ. Trimming left V 4 bases short and J 3 bases short, with 8 bases between. The CDR3 contains 12 residues. The DNA of the CDR3 is TGCGCCAGCAGCCCTAGGGGCTACGAGCAGTACTTC. Translation gives CASSPRGYEQYF.

V and J are TRBV4-2 and TRBJ2-2; 13 bases line up with TRBD2. CDR3 length: 17 amino acids. The V gene end was trimmed by 4 bases and the J gene end by 5 bases; junction bases not matched to a gene: 7. Per the germline V gene, CDR1 is LGHNA and CDR2 is YNFKEQ. The CDR3 DNA reads TGTGCCAGCAGCCGCGGACTAGCGGGAGCCCCGACCGGGGAGCTGTTTTTT. Its translation is CASSRGLAGAPTGELFF.

The chain uses TRBV15 and TRBJ1-4; D is uncertain. The germline V gene has CDR1 LNHNV and CDR2 YYDKDF (reference sequence). V was pared by 5 bases and J by 10 bases, with 14 bases between. CDR3 length equals 13 residues. This CDR3 reads CATSPRTEGKLFF. The CDR3 region has the DNA TGTGCCACCAGCCCCAGGACCGAGGGAAAACTGTTTTTT.

This chain uses TRBV5-1 with TRBJ2-2; 9 nucleotides align to TRBD1. The V and J ends lost 3 bases and 4 bases, in that order; junction bases with no gene match: 4. CDR1 is SGHRS, CDR2 YFSETQ, per germline. The length of the CDR3 is 15 residues. CDR3 loop: CASSSNRGRTGELFF. Here the CDR3 DNA reads TGCGCCAGCAGCTCAAACAGGGGGCGCACCGGGGAGCTGTTTTTT.

The count of this clone is one. CDR3 nucleotide sequence: TGTGCCAGCAGTGTAATTCAGGGGAAGGGCGAGCAGTACTTC. Its protein is CASSVIQGKGEQYF. The chain couples TRBV28 to TRBJ2-7; possible D gene TRBD1, 6 bases. Germline-derived CDR1 and CDR2 are MDHEN and SYDVKM. Trimming took off 5 bases at V and 6 bases at J, with 17 bases between the two ends. This CDR3 has 14 amino acids.

This chain uses TRBV28 with TRBJ1-5; 9 bases agree with TRBD1. The CDR3 runs to 16 residues. CDR1 is MDHEN, CDR2 SYDVKM, per germline. V trimming: 2 bases; J trimming: 3 bases; junction bases outside the gene matches: 5. The CDR3 DNA follows: TGTGCCAGCAGTTTAGGCAGGACAGGGGTCAATCAGCCCCAGCATTTT. As protein: CASSLGRTGVNQPQHF.

The V call is TRBV5-1, the J call TRBJ2-3, with a tentative D call TRBD2 (6 bases). The CDR3 sequence is 14 residues long. The germline V gene has CDR1 SGHRS and CDR2 YFSETQ. With 0 bases removed from V and 3 bases from J, the gap between germline ends came to 8 bases. CDR3 DNA: TGCGCCAGCAGCTTGGCTAGCGAGACAGATACGCAGTATTTT. Protein: CASSLASETDTQYF.

In nucleotides, the CDR3 is TGTGCCAGCAGTTACTCGCGAAGGAACACTGAAGCTTTCTTT. It is translated as CASSYSRRNTEAFF. The rearrangement joins TRBV6-5 to TRBJ1-1, with D hard to call. Trimming shortened V by 0 bases and J by 1 base, and 6 bases separated the two germline ends. The CDR3 totals 14 residues. CDR1 is MNHEY, CDR2 SVGAGI, per germline.